This TCR beta chain was sequenced for a study of T cells in Graves' hyperthyroidism and ophthalmopathy. General study results and limits: Median prediction lead before ophthalmopathy onset was 6.5 months with the model.

From RNA transcripts, TCR beta CDR3 regions were amplified. With the HTBI primer set, the TCR CDR3 went through a first round of RT-PCR. TCRdb used MiXCR to reprocess the multiplex PCR reads, holding one entry per CDR3 protein. The profile covers some 800,000 distinct CDR3 sequences, with 38% appearing a single time and over 8% taken by the ten largest. V gave up 0 bases and J gave up 3 bases; unmatched junction bases: 11. The CDR3 covers 16 residues. Germline CDR1 and CDR2: DFQATT and SNEGSKA (reference sequence). Graves' hyperthyroidism is called stable when ophthalmopathy does not progress within 18 months. Worth noting for this clonotype: No antigen is known for it. The CDR3 does not end in the conserved phenylalanine or tryptophan, so this is likely a read error.

This sequence joins TRBV20-1 and TRBJ2-7; TRBD2 aligns across 7 bases. Material: blood. The clonotype comes from a young man with Graves' hyperthyroidism. DNA of the CDR3: TGCAGTGCTAGAGATACGGCTAGCGGAACCTTCTACGAGCAGTACTTA. This translates into CSARDTASGTFYEQYL.